This TCR beta chain was identified in a study of blood T cell repertoires in COVID-19. For the study at large: Sites across the United States, Italy and Spain contributed samples from acute and convalescent COVID-19. Sample material is recorded as cDNA or gDNA derived from T cells, B-cell-depleted T cells, or PBMCs.

This clone came up once. The assay was immunoSEQ multiplex PCR, and TCRdb's table has in-frame clones only and misses some. The sample contains tens of thousands of clones, approximately 90% of which appear only once. The length of the CDR3 is 15 residues. In germline, CDR1 is LGHNA, CDR2 YSLEER. Trimming shortened V by 4 bases and J by 7 bases, and 17 bases separated the two germline ends. V is TRBV4-3 and J is TRBJ1-5, with a possible D match to TRBD1 (5 bases). The sequence was collected from a man aged 70 or older with acute or convalescent COVID-19. Input material: peripheral blood. DNA of the CDR3: TGCGCCAGCAGCCGCTACCTGGGGGGGGGACAGCCCCAGCATTTT. It specifies CASSRYLGGGQPQHF.